These T cell receptor beta chains were read from a single sample in a study of cytomegalovirus exposure and HLA in healthy donors. Data came from immunoSEQ multiplex PCR; TCRdb stores just in-frame clones and leaves some out. The profile shows 170,000 or so clones, 60% to 85% of them singletons. The sample was PBMCs. The receptor set was obtained from a woman aged 30 to 39 in good health and CMV-seronegative. CDR3s leave out the opening cysteine and the closing phenylalanine or tryptophan. D genes are given only for firm matches.

CDR3 length: 12
D gene: TRBD1
J gene: TRBJ2-7
V gene: TRBV4-1
CDR3 protein: ASSLEDRAGEQY

CDR3 length: 12
D gene: TRBD1
J gene: TRBJ1-1
V gene: TRBV10-3
CDR3 protein: AISERGTATEAF

CDR3 length: 12
D gene: NA
J gene: TRBJ2-6
V gene: TRBV19
CDR3 protein: ASTGLAGANVLT

CDR3 length: 11
D gene: NA
J gene: TRBJ2-7
V gene: TRBV4-2
CDR3 protein: ASSQDPSDEQY

CDR3 length: 12
D gene: TRBD1
J gene: TRBJ1-6
V gene: TRBV18
CDR3 protein: ASSPTGVNSPLH

CDR3 length: 12
D gene: TRBD2
J gene: TRBJ2-7
V gene: TRBV5-4
CDR3 protein: ASSTSGGPYEQY

CDR3 length: 14
D gene: NA
J gene: TRBJ2-3
V gene: TRBV2
CDR3 protein: ASSEALPRGADTQY

CDR3 length: 12
D gene: TRBD1
J gene: TRBJ1-2
V gene: TRBV5-1
CDR3 protein: ASSSPDRAGGYT

CDR3 length: 14
D gene: NA
J gene: TRBJ1-6
V gene: TRBV27
CDR3 protein: ASRGGGAPGNSPLH

CDR3 length: 13
D gene: NA
J gene: TRBJ2-5
V gene: TRBV6-1
CDR3 protein: ASSEAGRAEETQY

CDR3 length: 12
D gene: TRBD1
J gene: TRBJ1-2
V gene: TRBV11-1
CDR3 protein: ASSRDRGVDGYT

CDR3 length: 11
D gene: NA
J gene: TRBJ2-5
V gene: TRBV5-1
CDR3 protein: ASSSRGWETQY

CDR3 length: 13
D gene: NA
J gene: TRBJ2-7
V gene: TRBV6-5
CDR3 protein: ASALEGGRTREQY

CDR3 length: 15
D gene: TRBD2
J gene: TRBJ2-3
V gene: TRBV7-2
CDR3 protein: ASSTGTSGGARDTQY

CDR3 length: 10
D gene: NA
J gene: TRBJ2-1
V gene: TRBV18
CDR3 protein: ASSPGAGEQF

CDR3 length: 12
D gene: NA
J gene: TRBJ2-7
V gene: TRBV5-1
CDR3 protein: ASSLGTTGYEQY

CDR3 length: 13
D gene: NA
J gene: TRBJ1-1
V gene: TRBV4-1
CDR3 protein: ASSLGGRSGTEAF

CDR3 length: 14
D gene: TRBD1
J gene: TRBJ2-2
V gene: TRBV5-1
CDR3 protein: ASSLGDRPYTGELF

CDR3 length: 12
D gene: TRBD1
J gene: TRBJ2-3
V gene: TRBV27
CDR3 protein: ASGTGQGIDTQY

CDR3 length: 16
D gene: TRBD2
J gene: TRBJ2-3
V gene: TRBV7-2
CDR3 protein: ASSLSGLGRGVTDTQY

CDR3 length: 11
D gene: NA
J gene: TRBJ1-1
V gene: TRBV4-2
CDR3 protein: ASSQASDSEAF

CDR3 length: 11
D gene: NA
J gene: TRBJ1-1
V gene: TRBV14
CDR3 protein: ASSQGFGTEAF

CDR3 length: 11
D gene: NA
J gene: TRBJ2-7
V gene: TRBV14
CDR3 protein: ASSQDRVHEQY

CDR3 length: 13
D gene: TRBD1
J gene: TRBJ1-1
V gene: TRBV6-6
CDR3 protein: ASSSARRGPTEAF

CDR3 length: 11
D gene: NA
J gene: TRBJ1-1
V gene: TRBV7-9
CDR3 protein: ASIERGNTEAF

CDR3 length: 14
D gene: NA
J gene: TRBJ2-3
V gene: TRBV19
CDR3 protein: ASSSWAGASTGTQY

CDR3 length: 13
D gene: NA
J gene: TRBJ1-4
V gene: TRBV7-8
CDR3 protein: ASSLGAGFVEKLF

CDR3 length: 13
D gene: NA
J gene: TRBJ1-2
V gene: TRBV28
CDR3 protein: ASSLTGGRVSGYT

CDR3 length: 6
D gene: NA
J gene: TRBJ2-3
V gene: TRBV5-1
CDR3 protein: AENTQY

CDR3 length: 11
D gene: NA
J gene: TRBJ1-1
V gene: TRBV7-9
CDR3 protein: ASSQAGAAEAF

CDR3 length: 13
D gene: TRBD1
J gene: TRBJ1-1
V gene: TRBV5-4
CDR3 protein: ASSLGAGGWTEAF

CDR3 length: 13
D gene: TRBD2
J gene: TRBJ2-7
V gene: TRBV6-1
CDR3 protein: ASSDIAGPSYEQY

CDR3 length: 14
D gene: TRBD1
J gene: TRBJ2-7
V gene: TRBV7-3
CDR3 protein: ASSLNGAGTGAQQY

CDR3 length: 10
D gene: TRBD1
J gene: TRBJ1-3
V gene: TRBV2
CDR3 protein: ASSEQGDTIY

CDR3 length: 11
D gene: NA
J gene: TRBJ1-1
V gene: TRBV13
CDR3 protein: ASSESLNTEAF

CDR3 length: 13
D gene: TRBD1
J gene: TRBJ2-7
V gene: TRBV7-8
CDR3 protein: ASSLWDRDSYEQY

CDR3 length: 13
D gene: TRBD1
J gene: TRBJ1-4
V gene: TRBV5-1
CDR3 protein: ASSLAGTGIEKLF

CDR3 length: 11
D gene: TRBD1
J gene: TRBJ1-2
V gene: TRBV2
CDR3 protein: ASGGQGSDGYT

CDR3 length: 13
D gene: NA
J gene: TRBJ2-1
V gene: TRBV4-1
CDR3 protein: ASSQVEAGWNEQF

CDR3 length: 12
D gene: TRBD1
J gene: TRBJ2-7
V gene: TRBV4-2
CDR3 protein: ASSPGTDTYEQY

CDR3 length: 13
D gene: TRBD1
J gene: TRBJ1-2
V gene: TRBV18
CDR3 protein: ASSPSTGANYGYT

CDR3 length: 13
D gene: NA
J gene: TRBJ1-1
V gene: TRBV19
CDR3 protein: ASVNPQTSNTEAF

CDR3 length: 11
D gene: NA
J gene: TRBJ1-3
V gene: TRBV11-2
CDR3 protein: ASSLGGGNTIY

CDR3 length: 14
D gene: NA
J gene: TRBJ1-5
V gene: TRBV28
CDR3 protein: ASSPTHPNSNQPQH

CDR3 length: 17
D gene: NA
J gene: TRBJ2-2
V gene: TRBV27
CDR3 protein: ASSLYPFDVGSEGGELF

CDR3 length: 15
D gene: NA
J gene: TRBJ1-5
V gene: TRBV5-5
CDR3 protein: ASPGDGLIRSNQPQH

CDR3 length: 13
D gene: NA
J gene: TRBJ2-1
V gene: TRBV5-5
CDR3 protein: ASSGASSTYNEQF

CDR3 length: 12
D gene: TRBD1
J gene: TRBJ2-1
V gene: TRBV28
CDR3 protein: ASSLPQGAREQF

CDR3 length: 11
D gene: NA
J gene: TRBJ1-4
V gene: TRBV5-1
CDR3 protein: ASREAGDEKLF

CDR3 length: 11
D gene: TRBD2
J gene: TRBJ2-1
V gene: TRBV29-1
CDR3 protein: SVSSGGYNEQF

CDR3 length: 12
D gene: TRBD1
J gene: TRBJ2-3
V gene: TRBV15
CDR3 protein: ATRGQGLADTQY

CDR3 length: 13
D gene: NA
J gene: TRBJ2-2
V gene: TRBV5-1
CDR3 protein: ASSLSPAGSGELF

CDR3 length: 9
D gene: NA
J gene: TRBJ1-2
V gene: TRBV20-1
CDR3 protein: SERGRDGYT

CDR3 length: 13
D gene: NA
J gene: TRBJ1-4
V gene: TRBV28
CDR3 protein: ASRGASMTNEKLF

CDR3 length: 14
D gene: NA
J gene: TRBJ1-4
V gene: TRBV5-6
CDR3 protein: ASSFRDIRNTEKLF

CDR3 length: 12
D gene: TRBD1
J gene: TRBJ2-7
V gene: TRBV10-3
CDR3 protein: AISELADRGNLY

CDR3 length: 10
D gene: NA
J gene: TRBJ1-2
V gene: TRBV27
CDR3 protein: ASSFRGGGYT